This T cell receptor beta chain stems from a study of blood T cells in healthy people across ages. They isolated at least 7 million PBMCs from each sample. A J-beta primer mix and a sample-barcoded 5' primer were used in a second PCR of about 7 to 11 cycles. One entry per CDR3 protein results from TCRdb running MiXCR on the 5' RACE reads. This table holds approximately 1,000,000 distinct CDR3 sequences, 45% found once. This CDR3 has 14 residues. Germline values: CDR1 DFQATT, CDR2 SNEGSKA (reference sequence). Trimming at V came to 6 bases and at J to 4 bases, leaving 10 bases not matched to a gene. This clonotype originated in a woman aged 55-69 years in good health. The sample was blood. The chain recombines TRBV20-1 with TRBJ2-7; 9 bases line up with TRBD1. CDR3 nucleotides: TGCAGTGCGGCCCGCCCCGGGACAGGGTACGAGCAGTACTTC. The encoded protein is CSAARPGTGYEQYF.